This entry lists 20 T cell receptor beta chains sequenced from one sample in a study of T cell changes during pregnancy in multiple sclerosis. The data were produced by immunoSEQ multiplex PCR, yet TCRdb's version contains in-frame clones alone and is incomplete. The repertoire holds approximately 30,000 clones, with about nine tenths as singletons. The sequences come from CD8+ T cells from peripheral blood mononuclear cells, collected in the second trimester of pregnancy. The receptors come from a female donor in good health, enrolled as a control in a pregnancy study.

This rearrangement joins TRBV27 to TRBJ2-7; D might be TRBD2 (6 bases). CDR3 length: 13 residues. Trimming shortened V by 5 bases and J by 4 bases, and 12 bases separated the two germline ends. Germline V gene lookup returns CDR1 MNHEY and CDR2 SMNVEV (reference sequence). CDR3 sequence: CASSPGSVYEQYF. The DNA for the CDR3 is TGTGCCAGCAGTCCCGGGAGTGTATACGAGCAGTACTTC.

The J gene is TRBJ2-1, the V gene TRBV7-8, with a possible D match to TRBD1 (6 bases). CDR3 length equals 14 residues. Germline loops: CDR1 SGHVS, CDR2 FQNEAQ. V was cut by 5 bases and J by 8 bases, with 16 bases left in between. The CDR3 reads CASSLVGRGDEQFF. The CDR3 region has the DNA TGTGCCAGCAGCCTAGTAGGCAGGGGTGATGAGCAGTTCTTC.

V is TRBV9 and J is TRBJ2-5; D might be TRBD2 (7 bases). The end of the DNA is better explained by TRBJ2-7, so the J call may be wrong. The length of the CDR3 is 15 residues. Germline V gives CDR1 SGDLS, CDR2 YYNGEE. The CDR3 nucleotides are TGTGCCAGCAGCCCGAGGGGGGAGGGATACCACGAGCAGTACTTC. This sequence encodes CASSPRGEGYHEQYF.

V and J are TRBV7-9 and TRBJ2-1; D perhaps matches TRBD1 (6 bases). There are 15 residues in the CDR3. Between the trimmed V and J ends, which lost 1 base and 4 bases, there was a span of 11 bases. Germline CDR1 reads SEHNR; CDR2 reads FQNEAQ (reference sequence). CDR3 sequence (DNA): TGTGCCAGCAGCTTAGAGACAGGCGGGTACAATGAGCAGTTCTTC. As protein: CASSLETGGYNEQFF.

V usage is TRBV29-1 and J usage is TRBJ2-7, with D perhaps TRBD2 (6 bases). The CDR3 runs 15 residues. Germline V gene lookup returns CDR1 SQVTM and CDR2 ANQGSEA. V was clipped by 5 bases and J by 1 base, with 18 bases between them. The CDR3 DNA reads as TGCAGCGTTTCCGGGTCAGTGGGGGGTTCCTACGAGCAGTACTTC. As protein: CSVSGSVGGSYEQYF.

This rearrangement joins TRBV7-3 to TRBJ2-5; a weak D match, TRBD2 (5 bases). Between the trimmed V and J ends, which lost 3 bases and 2 bases, there was a span of 13 bases. The CDR3 loop spans 15 amino acids. Per the germline V gene, CDR1 is SGHTA and CDR2 is FQGTGA. The CDR3 DNA reads TGTGCCAGCAGCTTGTCCGGGATTCCTCAAGAGACCCAGTACTTC. As protein: CASSLSGIPQETQYF.

Notes on this clone: Other DNA sequences in the sample encode the same CDR3. The J gene is TRBJ2-3, the V gene TRBV6-4, with 10 bases aligning to TRBD2. Trimming took 0 bases from V and 3 from J; bases not matched to a gene: 0. Germline CDR1 is MRHNA and CDR2 is SNTAGT. This CDR3 contains 15 residues. In DNA form, the CDR3 reads TGTGCCAGCAGTGACTCTAGCGGGGGGACAGATACGCAGTATTTT. Translation: CASSDSSGGTDTQYF.

V usage is TRBV5-1 and J usage is TRBJ2-7; 11 bases match TRBD1. V shed 0 bases and J 0 bases; nucleotides not matched to a gene: 5. CDR3 length: 17 residues. The germline CDR1 and CDR2 sequences are SGHRS and YFSETQ. The CDR3 DNA is TGCGCCAGCAGCTTGGCCAGGGACAGGGGGGCCTCCTACGAGCAGTACTTC. It codes for CASSLARDRGASYEQYF.

V gene TRBV7-9 combines with J gene TRBJ1-4; no definite D call. The V end was cut by 6 bases, the J end by 5 bases, with 19 bases between. This CDR3 is built from 16 residues. Germline V gives CDR1 SEHNR, CDR2 FQNEAQ (reference sequence). The CDR3 spells CASSGYPGARNEKLFF. In nucleotides, the CDR3 is TGTGCCAGCAGTGGATACCCGGGAGCCAGAAATGAAAAACTGTTTTTT.

V and J are TRBV28 and TRBJ2-3; 10 positions match TRBD2. CDR3 length equals 18 residues. V lost 4 bases and J lost 4; bases outside the gene matches: 14. Germline V gene sequence: CDR1 MDHEN, CDR2 SYDVKM. CDR3 residues: CASSSLGTSAPGSDTQYF. CDR3 nucleotide sequence: TGTGCCAGCAGTTCCCTCGGGACTAGCGCCCCAGGGTCAGATACGCAGTATTTT. The whole variable domain, remainder taken from reference TRBV28 and TRBJ2-3, is DVKVTQSSRYLVKRTGEKVFLECVQDMDHENMFWYRQDPGLGLRLIYFSYDVKMKEKGDIPEGYSVSREKKERFSLILESASTNQTSMYLCASSSLGTSAPGSDTQYFGPGTRLTVL.

Comment on this clone: The junction departs from germline at one end; a sequencing error may be responsible. The J gene is TRBJ2-1, the V gene TRBV7-9; a possible D gene is TRBD1 (6 bases). CDR1 is SEHNR and CDR2 is FQNEAQ in the germline V gene (reference sequence). The CDR3 covers 13 residues. For the CDR3, the DNA is TGTGCAAGCATGGACAGATACCACAATGAGCAGTTCTTC. This sequence encodes CASMDRYHNEQFF.

The chain has TRBV5-6 and TRBJ2-5; 15 positions match TRBD2. The J call may be in error: the DNA end matches TRBJ2-7 better. Germline V gene sequence: CDR1 SGHDT, CDR2 YYEEEE. This CDR3 is built from 17 residues. The CDR3 is CASSARGLAGGDYEQYF. In nucleotides, the CDR3 is TGTGCCAGCAGCGCGCGGGGACTAGCGGGGGGAGACTACGAGCAGTACTTC.

This chain connects TRBV9 to TRBJ2-7; D gene unclear. The CDR3 covers 14 residues. V was cut by 0 bases and J by 3 bases, with 10 bases left in between. Germline V CDR1 and CDR2: SGDLS, YYNGEE. The CDR3: CASSVGTENYEQYF. For the CDR3, the DNA is TGTGCCAGCAGCGTAGGTACAGAGAACTACGAGCAGTACTTC.

The chain links TRBV6-5 to TRBJ1-1, with D hard to call. Looked up from germline, CDR1 is MNHEY and CDR2 is SVGAGI. This CDR3 is built from 12 residues. The V and J ends lost 4 bases and 3 bases respectively, with 6 bases between them. CDR3: CASSSIDTEAFF. CDR3 DNA sequence: TGTGCCAGCAGTTCAATAGACACTGAAGCTTTCTTT.

The chain carries TRBV9 and TRBJ2-3, with 8 bases identical to TRBD2. This CDR3 contains 16 residues. CDR1 is SGDLS, CDR2 YYNGEE, per germline. V gave up 0 bases and J gave up 6 bases; unmatched junction bases: 9. The DNA for the CDR3 is TGTGCCAGCAGCGTAGGCGGGGGGCTGGAGGGGGATACGCAGTATTTT. As protein: CASSVGGGLEGDTQYF.

This clone was seen only once. The genes are TRBV5-1 and TRBJ2-2; 7 nucleotides line up with TRBD2. This CDR3 region has 16 residues. Germline V gene lookup returns CDR1 SGHRS and CDR2 YFSETQ. V shed 0 bases, J shed 2 bases, and the junction held 4 bases outside the gene matches. DNA of the CDR3: TGCGCCAGCAGCTTGGAGGTAGCGGGTAACACCGGGGAGCTGTTTTTT. Protein sequence: CASSLEVAGNTGELFF.

The DNA of the CDR3 is TGCAGCGTTTTTGGCGGAGAGCAAGAGACCCAGTACTTC. It yields the protein CSVFGGEQETQYF. The chain combines TRBV29-1 with TRBJ2-5; D uncertain. The germline gives CDR1 SQVTM, CDR2 ANQGSEA. This CDR3 comprises 13 residues. V was clipped by 5 bases and J by 2 bases, with 12 bases between them. The full variable domain, completed using reference TRBV29-1 and TRBJ2-5, is SAVISQKPSRDICQRGTSLTIQCQVDSQVTMMFWYRQQPGQSLTLIATANQGSEATYESGFVIDKFPISRPNLTFSTLTVSNMSPEDSSIYLCSVFGGEQETQYFGPGTRLLVL.

The chain joins TRBV19 to TRBJ2-3, with D perhaps TRBD2 (6 bases). V lost 1 base and J lost 2, with 10 bases in between. The CDR3 extends over 15 amino acids. The germline gives CDR1 LNHDA, CDR2 SQIVND (reference sequence). In DNA, the CDR3 is TGTGCCAGTAGTATAGCGGGGGATAACACAGATACGCAGTATTTT. As protein: CASSIAGDNTDTQYF.

The chain carries TRBV19 and TRBJ1-2; 7 bases agree with TRBD1. Germline values: CDR1 LNHDA, CDR2 SQIVND (reference sequence). V lost 5 bases to trimming and J lost 6 bases; unmatched junction nucleotides: 9. CDR3 length: 14 amino acids. The CDR3: CASSSRTGRDGYTF. The CDR3 DNA reads TGTGCCAGTAGTTCTCGGACAGGAAGGGATGGCTACACCTTC.

J is TRBJ2-5 and V is TRBV4-3; 11 bases are a match to TRBD2. The CDR3 is 16 residues long. Germline V lookup: CDR1 LGHNA, CDR2 YSLEER. V shed 1 base and J 4 bases; nucleotides not matched to a gene: 5. The CDR3 region is CASSQVASGGLETQYF. The CDR3 DNA follows: TGCGCCAGCAGCCAAGTCGCTAGCGGGGGGTTAGAGACCCAGTACTTC.